Listed below are T cell receptor beta chains from one sample, sequenced in a study of spatial heterogeneity in lung cancer. One entry per CDR3 protein results from TCRdb running MiXCR on the 5' RACE reads. There are under 30,000 distinct CDR3 sequences in the sample; less than 3.5% occur only once, and 29% lies in the top ten. The specimen was PBMCs, collected at surgery. These TCRs come from a female donor with early-stage non-small cell lung cancer. The CDR3 runs from the conserved cysteine through the conserved F or W. A D gene is named only where the DNA matches it firmly. Not every row has a clone size; where given, it reads once, few, many or a size class.

d_gene	v_gene	j_gene	abundance	CDR3aa	CDR3nt
.	TRBV12-3/TRBV12-4	TRBJ1-1	many	CASSLSRVMNTEAFF	TGTGCCAGCAGTTTATCGCGAGTTATGAACACTGAAGCTTTCTTT
.	TRBV20-1	TRBJ2-3	many	CSAHPQGWGTDTQYF	TGCAGTGCTCATCCCCAGGGATGGGGCACAGATACGCAGTATTTT
.	TRBV5-4	TRBJ2-1	few	CASSVGGRYNEQFF	TGTGCCAGCAGCGTAGGGGGGCGGTACAATGAGCAGTTCTTC
.	TRBV28	TRBJ1-1	many	CASSLPREGKSTEAFF	TGTGCCAGCAGTTTACCTCGGGAGGGTAAGAGCACTGAAGCTTTCTTT
TRBD1	TRBV14	TRBJ1-1	many	CASSPRDRGLGNEAFF	TGTGCCAGCAGCCCAAGGGACAGGGGGTTAGGCAATGAAGCTTTCTTT
.	TRBV27	TRBJ2-3	many	CASSTRWSFHTDTQYF	TGTGCCAGCAGTACCCGATGGAGCTTTCACACAGATACGCAGTATTTT
TRBD1	TRBV6-6	TRBJ2-6	many	CASRGGQGTLGANVLTF	TGTGCCAGCAGAGGAGGACAGGGAACGCTAGGGGCCAACGTCCTGACTTTC
.	TRBV7-9	TRBJ2-1	few	CASSSRGTFYNEQFF	TGTGCCAGCAGCTCCCGTGGGACTTTCTACAATGAGCAGTTCTTC
TRBD2	TRBV3-1	TRBJ2-1	many	CASSRGGGNEQFF	TGTGCCAGCAGCCGCGGGGGAGGCAATGAGCAGTTCTTC
TRBD2	TRBV25-1	TRBJ2-4	many	CASSELAGGAKNIQYF	TGTGCCAGCAGTGAGTTGGCGGGGGGAGCCAAAAACATTCAGTACTTC
TRBD2	TRBV15	TRBJ2-3	many	CATSRKRTSGETSTDTQYF	TGTGCCACCAGCAGAAAAAGGACTAGCGGTGAAACGAGCACAGATACGCAGTATTTT
.	TRBV12-3/TRBV12-4	TRBJ2-3	many	CASRRVPDTQYF	TGTGCCAGCAGGAGGGTTCCAGATACGCAGTATTTT
.	TRBV12-3/TRBV12-4	TRBJ2-3	many	CASSYTDTQYF	TGTGCCAGCAGCTATACAGATACGCAGTATTTT
.	TRBV20-1	TRBJ1-2	many	CSARRGDYGYTF	TGCAGTGCTAGAAGGGGGGACTATGGCTACACCTTC
TRBD2	TRBV5-4	TRBJ2-7	many	CASSPPSGSSYEQYF	TGTGCCAGCAGCCCGCCTAGCGGGAGCTCCTACGAGCAGTACTTC
.	TRBV29-1	TRBJ1-6	medium-sized	CSVDGGVDSPLHF	TGCAGCGTGGATGGAGGGGTCGATTCACCCCTCCACTTT
.	TRBV11-2	TRBJ2-3	many	CASSLTLRTTPNTDTQYF	TGTGCCAGCAGCTTAACCCTCCGAACTACCCCAAACACAGATACGCAGTATTTT
.	TRBV7-9	TRBJ1-5	many	CASSWGHVGQPQHF	TGTGCCAGCAGCTGGGGCCACGTCGGGCAGCCCCAGCATTTT
TRBD1	TRBV12-3/TRBV12-4	TRBJ2-2	many	CASKTGQGLAGELFF	TGTGCCAGCAAGACCGGACAGGGTTTAGCCGGGGAGCTGTTTTTT
.	TRBV25-1	TRBJ2-7	medium-sized	CASSGGSLYEQYF	TGTGCCAGCAGTGGAGGAAGTCTCTACGAGCAGTACTTC
.	TRBV20-1	TRBJ2-1	.	CSASRIGNEQFF	TGCAGTGCTAGCCGCATTGGCAATGAGCAGTTCTTC
TRBD2	TRBV15	TRBJ2-3	many	CATSTTGTSGRARTDTQYF	TGTGCCACCAGCACAACCGGGACTAGCGGGAGGGCCCGGACAGATACGCAGTATTTT
.	TRBV18	TRBJ2-1	many	CASSPAGAPYNEQFF	TGTGCCAGCTCCCCCGCGGGGGCTCCATACAATGAGCAGTTCTTC
.	TRBV5-1	TRBJ2-2	many	CASSSRRRGVNTGELFF	TGCGCCAGCAGCTCCCGCCGTCGGGGAGTGAATACCGGGGAGCTGTTTTTT
.	TRBV4-2	TRBJ1-6	.	CASSQAPQSSYNSPLHF	TGTGCCAGCAGCCAAGCTCCGCAGAGCTCCTATAATTCACCCCTCCACTTT
TRBD2	TRBV4-1	TRBJ2-7	many	CASSQTSGGYEQYF	TGCGCCAGCAGCCAGACTAGCGGGGGCTACGAGCAGTACTTC
TRBD2	TRBV10-3	TRBJ2-2	many	CAIRRRTSGTLRNTGELFF	TGTGCCATCAGGAGAAGGACTAGCGGGACCTTACGAAACACCGGGGAGCTGTTTTTT
TRBD1	TRBV29-1	TRBJ2-3	many	CSVRTGLMDPWGF	TGCAGCGTTCGGACAGGGCTAATGGACCCCTGGGGTTTT
.	TRBV27	TRBJ1-1	medium-sized	CASRTTAAAKNTEAFF	TGTGCCAGCAGAACAACCGCGGCGGCGAAGAACACTGAAGCTTTCTTT
TRBD1	TRBV10-3	TRBJ2-7	many	CATTRGPNEQYF	TGTGCCACTACCAGGGGGCCGAACGAGCAGTACTTC
.	TRBV10-3	TRBJ2-1	many	CAISRSRDPNEQFF	TGTGCCATCAGTAGAAGTCGGGATCCCAATGAGCAGTTCTTC
TRBD1	TRBV7-3	TRBJ2-3	medium-sized	CASSFGTGADTQYF	TGTGCCAGCAGCTTCGGGACAGGGGCAGATACGCAGTATTTT
TRBD2	TRBV11-3	TRBJ2-1	many	CASSLVPSGSDEQFF	TGTGCCAGCAGCTTAGTCCCTAGCGGGAGCGATGAGCAGTTCTTC
.	TRBV4-1	TRBJ2-5	many	CASSLPGEAETQYF	TGCGCCAGCAGCCTCCCCGGGGAGGCAGAGACCCAGTACTTC
TRBD1	TRBV12-5	TRBJ2-1	many	CASAPGQAYNEQFF	TGTGCTAGTGCCCCGGGACAGGCTTACAATGAGCAGTTCTTC
.	TRBV24-1	TRBJ2-7	many	CATPSRFHEQYF	TGTGCCACTCCGTCGAGGTTCCACGAGCAGTACTTC
TRBD1	TRBV4-1	TRBJ1-2	.	CASSQETGWVGYTF	TGCGCCAGCAGCCAAGAGACAGGGTGGGTTGGCTACACCTTC
TRBD1	TRBV6-1	TRBJ2-1	few	CASRDRDRGGDNEQFF	TGTGCCAGCAGGGACAGGGATCGCGGAGGGGACAATGAGCAGTTCTTC
.	TRBV9	TRBJ1-2	many	CASSVDGRGYGYTF	TGTGCCAGCAGCGTAGATGGCAGGGGATATGGCTACACCTTC
TRBD1	TRBV28	TRBJ1-2	many	CASSRTGGNYGYTF	TGTGCCAGCAGCCGTACAGGGGGAAACTATGGCTACACCTTC
.	TRBV3-1	TRBJ2-1	many	CASSQPISSYNEQFF	TGTGCCAGCAGCCAACCGATTAGCTCCTACAATGAGCAGTTCTTC
TRBD2	TRBV5-4	TRBJ2-1	few	CASSFIAGEYNEQFF	TGTGCCAGCAGCTTCATAGCGGGGGAATACAATGAGCAGTTCTTC
.	TRBV11-2	TRBJ2-7	many	CASSLVGGLNDYEQYF	TGTGCCAGCAGCTTAGTTGGCGGTCTCAACGATTACGAGCAGTACTTC
.	TRBV20-1	TRBJ2-5	.	CSARAYDLDRLGTQYF	TGCAGTGCTAGAGCCTACGATCTCGACAGGCTGGGGACCCAGTACTTC
.	TRBV19	TRBJ1-5	medium-sized	CASSIPQGFGQPQHF	TGTGCCAGTAGTATTCCCCAGGGCTTCGGTCAGCCCCAGCATTTT
TRBD1	TRBV2	TRBJ2-6	many	CASRETGAGANVLTF	TGTGCCAGCAGGGAGACAGGGGCTGGGGCCAACGTCCTGACTTTC
TRBD2	TRBV20-1	TRBJ2-1	many	CSAISGSYNEQFF	TGCAGTGCTATTAGCGGGAGTTACAATGAGCAGTTCTTC
.	TRBV6-5	TRBJ2-2	.	CASSNGGELFF	TGTGCCAGCAGCAACGGCGGGGAGCTGTTTTTT
TRBD1	TRBV2	TRBJ2-3	many	CASSGDREITDTQYF	TGTGCCAGCAGTGGGGACAGGGAAATCACAGATACGCAGTATTTT
TRBD2	TRBV7-3	TRBJ2-7	many	CASSLTPAGGRSYEQYF	TGTGCCAGCAGCTTAACCCCCGCCGGCGGGAGGAGCTACGAGCAGTACTTC